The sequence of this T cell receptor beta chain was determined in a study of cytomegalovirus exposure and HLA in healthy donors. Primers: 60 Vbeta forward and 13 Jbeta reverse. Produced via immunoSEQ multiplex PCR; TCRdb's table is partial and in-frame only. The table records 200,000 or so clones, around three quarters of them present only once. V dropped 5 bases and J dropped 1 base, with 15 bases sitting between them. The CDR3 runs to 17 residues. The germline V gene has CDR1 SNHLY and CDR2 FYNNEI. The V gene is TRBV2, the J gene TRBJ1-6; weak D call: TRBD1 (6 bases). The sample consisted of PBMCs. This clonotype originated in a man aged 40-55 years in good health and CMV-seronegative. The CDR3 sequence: CASSFHREGSYNSPLHF. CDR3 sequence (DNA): TGTGCCAGCAGTTTCCACAGGGAGGGGTCCTATAATTCACCCCTCCACTTT.